This T cell receptor (beta chain) originates from a study of T cell responses to AZD1222 COVID-19 vaccine. For the study at large: Timing groups of about 4 and about 12 weeks for second doses were pooled. Whole-study results and caveats: When two AZD1222 doses had been given, Spike-specific TCR breadth and depth rose. Clonal diversity was possibly underestimated, and the donors were mostly white British, with more females. Spike as a whole was targeted by vaccine-associated CD4 TCRs, dominant at 160-218 and 743-854.

J lost 2 bases, V lost 4 bases, and 6 bases had no gene match. The CDR3 spans 16 residues. CDR1 and CDR2 from the germline V gene are MRHNA and SNTAGT. Repertoires were generated with immunoSEQ multiplex PCR, while TCRdb's copy carries only in-frame clones and drops some. The data show 100,000 to 150,000 clones, with 87% seen just once and 1.3% to 1.5% held by the top ten. Turning to this clone: Its specificity is not known.

The receptor's source is an adult in good health. The source material was peripheral blood, sampled on day 0 of AZD1222 vaccination. The chain links TRBV6-4 to TRBJ1-5, with 9 bases lining up with TRBD1. This chain's CDR3 is CASSVTGGDGNQPQHF. DNA of the CDR3: TGTGCCAGCAGTGTAACAGGGGGCGACGGCAATCAGCCCCAGCATTTT.